The 25 T cell receptor beta chains below come from one sample, sequenced in a study of blood T cell repertoires in COVID-19. TCRdb keeps only in-frame clones here, not all; method: immunoSEQ multiplex PCR. The sample holds some 190,000 clones; approximately 85% are singletons and the top ten take around 5.7%. Sequencing was performed on PBMCs or T cells enriched from blood (not recorded which). These receptors all come from a man in his forties with acute COVID-19.

The chain recombines TRBV9 with TRBJ2-7; TRBD2 is a possible D gene (6 bases). The CDR3 has 14 residues. Germline CDR1 reads SGDLS; CDR2 reads YYNGEE. V dropped 4 bases and J dropped 0 bases, with 11 bases sitting between them. CDR3 nucleotide sequence: TGTGCCAGCAGCCCCTCGGGGGACTCCTACGAGCAGTACTTC. Translation: CASSPSGDSYEQYF.

The V gene is TRBV9, the J gene TRBJ2-3, with TRBD2 matching over 12 bases. There are 16 residues in the CDR3. With 3 bases clipped from V and 5 bases from J, the junction kept 7 bases outside the gene matches. Germline V lookup: CDR1 SGDLS, CDR2 YYNGEE. CDR3 amino acids: CASSASGRAGGDTQYF. CDR3 coding DNA: TGTGCCAGCAGCGCTAGCGGGAGGGCCGGGGGAGATACGCAGTATTTT.

This sequence joins TRBV27 and TRBJ2-3, with a weak D call TRBD2 (5 bases). Germline V gene lookup returns CDR1 MNHEY and CDR2 SMNVEV (reference sequence). The CDR3 extends over 14 amino acids. Trimming removed 4 bases at V and 4 bases at J, with 12 bases between. CDR3 residues: CASSYPGDADTQYF. DNA of the CDR3: TGTGCCAGCAGTTACCCCGGGGATGCAGATACGCAGTATTTT.

V gene TRBV24-1 combines with J gene TRBJ2-7; no clear D. This CDR3 is 15 amino acids long. CDR1 is KGHDR and CDR2 is SFDVKD in the germline V gene. The V end lost 9 bases, the J end lost 7 bases, and 24 bases lay between the germline ends. The CDR3 protein is CATAAAAVDRGEQYF. In DNA form, the CDR3 reads TGTGCCACCGCCGCCGCGGCAGTCGATCGTGGTGAGCAGTACTTC.

V usage is TRBV30 and J usage is TRBJ1-1, with 7 bases that match TRBD1. Germline V gene sequence: CDR1 GTSNPN, CDR2 SVGIG (reference sequence). The CDR3 is 15 residues long. The V and J ends lost 0 bases and 0 bases, in that order; junction bases with no gene match: 4. CDR3 nucleotide sequence: TGTGCCTGGAGTGTAGAGGACAGGATGAACACTGAAGCTTTCTTT. Translation: CAWSVEDRMNTEAFF. The variable domain in full, completed from reference TRBV30 and TRBJ1-1, reads SQTIHQWPATLVQPVGSPLSLECTVEGTSNPNLYWYRQAAGRGLQLLFYSVGIGQISSEVPQNLSASRPQDRQFILSSKKLLLSDSGFYLCAWSVEDRMNTEAFFGQGTRLTVV.

V gene TRBV11-2 combines with J gene TRBJ1-2, with no clear D. In germline, CDR1 is SGHAT, CDR2 FQNNGV. The CDR3 is 14 residues long. Trimming shortened V by 4 bases and J by 5 bases, and 14 bases separated the two germline ends. The CDR3 loop is CASSYWTGEYGYTF. In DNA, the CDR3 is TGTGCCAGCAGCTATTGGACTGGGGAATATGGCTACACCTTC. Full variable domain (missing parts from reference TRBV11-2 and TRBJ1-2): EAGVAQSPRYKIIEKRQSVAFWCNPISGHATLYWYQQILGQGPKLLIQFQNNGVVDDSQLPKDRFSAERLKGVDSTLKIQPAKLEDSAVYLCASSYWTGEYGYTFGSGTRLTVV.

The chain links TRBV5-4 to TRBJ2-5, with 7 bases matching TRBD2. The CDR3 sequence is 16 residues long. Germline V lookup: CDR1 SGHNT, CDR2 YYREEE (reference sequence). The junction had 10 bases not matched to a gene; V was cut back by 0 bases and J by 5 bases. CDR3 sequence (DNA): TGTGCCAGCAGCTTGGAGGGGAGGGCGATCGGGGAGACCCAGTACTTC. The encoded protein is CASSLEGRAIGETQYF.

This clone has a handful of counts. J is TRBJ2-1 and V is TRBV7-2; 9 bases line up with TRBD1. CDR3 length equals 15 residues. Germline CDR1 and CDR2: SGHTA and FQGNSA. With V trimmed by 3 bases and J by 6 bases, 6 bases remained unmatched. DNA for the CDR3: TGTGCCAGCAGCTTGGGACAGGGAGTAGGCAATGAGCAGTTCTTC. Its protein product is CASSLGQGVGNEQFF.

This clone was counted only a few times. This rearrangement joins TRBV7-9 to TRBJ2-5; 9 positions agree with TRBD2. V shed 4 bases, J shed 4 bases, and the junction held 16 bases outside the gene matches. This CDR3 is 18 amino acids long. Germline assignment: CDR1 SEHNR and CDR2 FQNEAQ (reference sequence). CDR3 coding DNA: TGTGCCAGCAGCTCAGGGGCGGTGCTAGCGGGGCCGGGAGAGACCCAGTACTTC. Encoded protein: CASSSGAVLAGPGETQYF.

The chain combines TRBV28 with TRBJ1-2, with TRBD1 identical over 7 bases. Germline assignment: CDR1 MDHEN and CDR2 SYDVKM. The CDR3 has 15 residues. J lost 2 bases, V lost 5 bases, and 8 bases had no gene match. CDR3 bases: TGTGCCAGCAGTCCCCCTCGACAGGGCAACTATGGCTACACCTTC. This sequence encodes CASSPPRQGNYGYTF.

The gene calls are TRBV27 and TRBJ2-5, with 14 bases fitting TRBD2. Germline V gene sequence: CDR1 MNHEY, CDR2 SMNVEV (reference sequence). CDR3 size: 18 residues. V shed 6 bases and J 0 bases; nucleotides not matched to a gene: 9. CDR3 coding DNA: TGTGCCAGCAGACTGCTGGGACTAGCGGGAGACTACCAAGAGACCCAGTACTTC. Protein sequence: CASRLLGLAGDYQETQYF.

The rearrangement uses TRBV6-4 and TRBJ2-3; D not certain. The J call may be faulty, since TRBJ1-5 better matches the DNA end. Germline loops: CDR1 MRHNA, CDR2 SNTAGT. The CDR3 runs 13 residues. CDR3 sequence reads: CASGPSGKDTQHF. In DNA form, the CDR3 reads TGTGCCAGCGGGCCTAGCGGGAAAGATACGCAGCATTTT.

The chain combines TRBV2 with TRBJ2-7; no definite D call. The CDR3 consists of 15 residues. The germline V and J ends were trimmed by 8 bases and 5 bases, with 22 bases remaining between them. Germline CDR1 is SNHLY and CDR2 is FYNNEI. CDR3 DNA: TGTGCCAGCTTTCGGAGAATAGACGTCCCGAACGAGCAGTACTTC. Its protein is CASFRRIDVPNEQYF.

The chain joins TRBV4-1 to TRBJ2-1, with D perhaps TRBD2 (5 bases). CDR1 is MGHRA and CDR2 is YSYEKL in the germline V gene. Trimming cost V 4 bases and J 8 bases, with 12 bases left between them. This CDR3 is built from 13 residues. The CDR3 nucleotides are TGCGCCAGCAGCCTACCTTTGAGGGATGAGCAGTTCTTC. As protein: CASSLPLRDEQFF.

The chain carries TRBV9 and TRBJ2-7; tentatively, D is TRBD1 (5 bases). The germline V gene encodes CDR1 SGDLS and CDR2 YYNGEE. V lost 4 bases to trimming and J lost 3 bases, with 11 bases between them. The CDR3 runs to 13 residues. The CDR3 loop is CASSYDTGYEQYF. For the CDR3, the DNA is TGTGCCAGCAGCTATGACACAGGCTACGAGCAGTACTTC.

The V and J genes are TRBV6-1 and TRBJ2-3, with 7 bases fitting TRBD2. The CDR3 consists of 16 residues. With V trimmed by 1 base and J by 4 bases, 8 bases remained unmatched. Per germline, CDR1 MNHNS and CDR2 SASEGT. The DNA of the CDR3 is TGTGCCAGCAGTGAAGAGACGGGAGGTGGGCCAGATACGCAGTATTTT. Translating it yields CASSEETGGGPDTQYF.

This clone occurred a few times. The chain has TRBV2 and TRBJ1-6; D remains ambiguous. The V end lost 11 bases, the J end lost 5 bases, and 13 bases lay between the germline ends. From germline, CDR1 is SNHLY and CDR2 FYNNEI. CDR3 length: 13 residues. CDR3: CACKETHNSPLHF. The CDR3 nucleotides are TGTGCCTGTAAGGAGACTCATAATTCACCCCTCCACTTT.

J is TRBJ2-1 and V is TRBV25-1, with 12 bases fitting TRBD2. The CDR3 has 15 amino acids. Germline CDR1 and CDR2: MGHDK and SYGVNS. V lost 6 bases, J lost 6 bases, and 6 bases stayed unmatched. The chain's CDR3 is CASSPGLAGPNEQFF. The DNA of the CDR3 is TGTGCCAGCAGCCCCGGACTAGCGGGACCCAATGAGCAGTTCTTC.

V is TRBV7-6 and J is TRBJ2-5; tentatively, D is TRBD2 (7 bases). The length of the CDR3 is 16 residues. The V and J ends lost 3 bases and 5 bases respectively, with 19 bases between them. Germline V CDR1 and CDR2: SGHVS, FNYEAQ. CDR3 protein: CASSLTLEGEGETQYF. The CDR3 nucleotides read TGTGCCAGCAGCTTGACCCTTGAGGGGGAGGGGGAGACCCAGTACTTC.

This clone was observed a few times. The chain couples TRBV27 to TRBJ2-7; 9 positions match TRBD2. The germline CDR1 and CDR2 sequences are MNHEY and SMNVEV (reference sequence). There are 14 residues in the CDR3. V shed 2 bases, J shed 2 bases, and the junction held 1 base outside the gene matches. As DNA, the CDR3 is TGTGCCAGCAGTTTAATAGCGGGAGCCTACGAGCAGTACTTC. Translation gives CASSLIAGAYEQYF.

The gene calls are TRBV19 and TRBJ2-1; 12 nucleotides align to TRBD2. There are 16 residues in the CDR3. Germline CDR1 is LNHDA and CDR2 is SQIVND (reference sequence). The junction had 8 bases not matched to a gene; V was cut back by 5 bases and J by 6 bases. CDR3 amino acids: CASSSSLAGGRNEQFF. The CDR3 region has the DNA TGTGCCAGTAGTTCCTCACTAGCGGGAGGTCGCAATGAGCAGTTCTTC. The complete variable domain, with remaining parts taken from reference TRBV19 and TRBJ2-1, reads DGGITQSPKYLFRKEGQNVTLSCEQNLNHDAMYWYRQDPGQGLRLIYYSQIVNDFQKGDIAEGYSVSREKKESFPLTVTSAQKNPTAFYLCASSSSLAGGRNEQFFGPGTRLTVL.

The sample holds a few counts of this clone. V and J are TRBV2 and TRBJ2-1; 7 bases match TRBD2. Unmatched junction bases numbered 4, after V lost 6 bases and J lost 2 bases. The CDR3 totals 14 residues. Germline values: CDR1 SNHLY, CDR2 FYNNEI. As DNA, the CDR3 is TGTGCCAGCAGCGGGGAGGGTGCCTACAATGAGCAGTTCTTC. As protein: CASSGEGAYNEQFF.

For the CDR3, the DNA is TGCAGTGCCAGACAGACCTACGAGCAGTACTTC. Its protein is CSARQTYEQYF. This sequence joins TRBV20-1 and TRBJ2-7; D might be TRBD1 (5 bases). The CDR3 is 11 residues long. V dropped 6 bases and J dropped 2 bases, with 8 bases sitting between them. Germline CDR1 DFQATT, CDR2 SNEGSKA (reference sequence).

The gene calls are TRBV6-6 and TRBJ2-3; possibly TRBD1 for D (5 bases). From germline, CDR1 is MNHNY and CDR2 SVGAGI (reference sequence). V was trimmed by 2 bases and J by 2 bases, leaving 8 bases between them. The CDR3 length is 14 residues. This CDR3 is CASSYRGSTDTQYF. The CDR3 DNA reads TGTGCCAGCAGTTACAGGGGATCCACAGATACGCAGTATTTT.

The sample holds one count of this clone. This chain connects TRBV5-4 to TRBJ2-7, with D possibly TRBD1 on 7 matching bases. Per germline, CDR1 SGHNT and CDR2 YYREEE (reference sequence). V was clipped by 0 bases and J by 2 bases, with 15 bases between them. CDR3 length: 16 residues. CDR3 residues: CASSLARGVDTYEQYF. The CDR3 DNA is TGTGCCAGCAGCTTGGCCAGGGGGGTAGATACCTACGAGCAGTACTTC.